This T cell receptor (beta chain) originates from a study of glioma-infiltrating T cells. This clonotype is categorized as large. The antigen is undetermined. Amplification of TCR alpha and beta CDR3 regions from RNA used iRepertoire nested multiplex PCR. Tissue mRNA or PBMC total RNA, about 85-400 ng, went into one-step reverse transcription and amplification. TCRdb independently ran MiXCR on the multiplex PCR reads; one entry per CDR3 protein. The sample lists 4,500 to 6,000 distinct CDR3 sequences, 25% to 40% occurring once. The CDR3 has 13 amino acids. CDR1 and CDR2 (germline): MNHEY, SMNVEV (reference sequence). The ends were cut back, 3 bases at V and 5 bases at J, with 10 bases in the middle. Overall study findings and caveats: Only very few CDR3 sequences appeared in both tissue and blood.

The chain uses TRBV27 and TRBJ1-1; a possible D gene is TRBD1 (6 bases). The sequenced sample was glioma tissue, nonneoplastic brain tissue, or PBMCs (not recorded which). The receptor comes from a human donor with low-grade glioma or glioblastoma, undergoing nonglioma brain surgery, or in good health (not recorded which). The DNA for the CDR3 is TGTGCCAGCAGTTTCACCGGACAGACTGAAGCTTTCTTT. Protein product: CASSFTGQTEAFF.